These 23 T cell receptor beta chains share one sample of origin, sequenced in a study of blood T cell repertoires in COVID-19. The table came from immunoSEQ multiplex PCR; TCRdb's copy has only in-frame clones and leaves some out. Among around 210,000 clones, roughly 75% were seen once, and the ten largest hold less than 7%. Sequenced sample: peripheral blood. These receptors were collected from a woman between 70 and 85 years old with acute or convalescent COVID-19.

This chain links TRBV5-1 with TRBJ2-3; tentatively, D is TRBD2 (6 bases). CDR3 size: 15 residues. Germline assignment: CDR1 SGHRS and CDR2 YFSETQ. V shed 5 bases and J shed 0 bases, with 13 bases lying between them. CDR3 DNA sequence: TGCGCCAGCAGTCGGACTATTACTAGCACAGATACGCAGTATTTT. Translation: CASSRTITSTDTQYF. Full variable domain (outside the CDR3, taken from reference TRBV5-1 and TRBJ2-3): KAGVTQTPRYLIKTRGQQVTLSCSPISGHRSVSWYQQTPGQGLQFLFEYFSETQRNKGNFPGRFSGRQFSNSRSEMNVSTLELGDSALYLCASSRTITSTDTQYFGPGTRLTVL.

This clone was observed many times. The V call is TRBV18, the J call TRBJ2-2; D call uncertain. Looked up from germline, CDR1 is KGHSH and CDR2 is LQKENI. V lost 5 bases, J lost 5 bases, and 9 bases lay in between. The CDR3 has 13 residues. In DNA, the CDR3 is TGTGCCAGCTCAGAGTTGAGGACCGGGGAGCTGTTTTTT. It encodes CASSELRTGELFF.

This clone was counted a few times. The chain combines TRBV6-6 with TRBJ1-4; 9 bases align to TRBD1. The CDR3 contains 15 residues. The ends lost 5 bases at V and 8 bases at J; junction bases unmatched: 9. CDR1 is MNHNY, CDR2 SVGAGI, per germline (reference sequence). In DNA form, the CDR3 reads TGTGCCAGCAGTCCCCCTGACAGGGGGTGGGAAAAACTGTTTTTT. Its protein product is CASSPPDRGWEKLFF.

J is TRBJ2-7 and V is TRBV5-4, with TRBD2 matching 16 bases. The CDR3 loop spans 16 amino acids. From germline, CDR1 is SGHNT and CDR2 YYREEE (reference sequence). With V trimmed by 2 bases and J by 6 bases, 5 bases remained unmatched. CDR3 loop: CASSFGTSGRATEQYF. The CDR3 DNA is TGTGCCAGCAGCTTCGGGACTAGCGGGAGGGCCACCGAGCAGTACTTC.

This rearrangement joins TRBV27 to TRBJ1-5; 7 positions match TRBD1. Germline V gene sequence: CDR1 MNHEY, CDR2 SMNVEV (reference sequence). Trimming took 8 bases from V and 5 from J; bases not matched to a gene: 9. The CDR3 has 14 amino acids. CDR3 in DNA: TGTGCCAGCCCAATCGGAGGGGGCGATCAGCCCCAGCATTTT. As protein: CASPIGGGDQPQHF.

The sample holds one count of this clone. The chain employs TRBV29-1 and TRBJ2-2; 10 bases map to TRBD1. The CDR3 contains 14 residues. Germline-derived CDR1 and CDR2 are SQVTM and ANQGSEA. The V and J ends lost 1 base and 5 bases, in that order; junction bases with no gene match: 1. CDR3 sequence: CSVEGQGATGELFF. CDR3 nucleotides: TGCAGCGTTGAAGGACAGGGGGCTACCGGGGAGCTGTTTTTT.

The genes are TRBV5-1 and TRBJ2-2, with TRBD2 matching 7 bases. Looked up from germline, CDR1 is SGHRS and CDR2 is YFSETQ. The CDR3 has 13 residues. V shed 0 bases and J 7 bases; nucleotides not matched to a gene: 0. The CDR3 loop is CASSLGGSGELFF. CDR3 bases: TGCGCCAGCAGCTTGGGCGGGAGCGGGGAGCTGTTTTTT.

This clone was detected only a few times. The gene calls are TRBV18 and TRBJ2-3; 14 nucleotides line up with TRBD2. This CDR3 is 16 amino acids long. The germline CDR1 and CDR2 sequences are KGHSH and LQKENI. The V and J ends lost 3 bases and 4 bases, in that order; junction bases with no gene match: 3. CDR3: CASSPTSGRVADTQYF. CDR3 nucleotide sequence: TGTGCCAGCTCACCGACTAGCGGGAGGGTGGCAGATACGCAGTATTTT. Supplemented by reference TRBV18 and TRBJ2-3, the full variable domain reads NAGVMQNPRHLVRRRGQEARLRCSPMKGHSHVYWYRQLPEEGLKFMVYLQKENIIDESGMPKERFSAEFPKEGPSILRIQQVVRGDSAAYFCASSPTSGRVADTQYFGPGTRLTVL.

The chain carries TRBV6-4 and TRBJ2-2; D might be TRBD1 (6 bases). The germline V gene encodes CDR1 MRHNA and CDR2 SNTAGT. This CDR3 contains 16 residues. Trimming removed 6 bases from V and 1 base from J, with 15 bases in between. The CDR3 coding sequence is TGTGCCAGCAGCCCCCGGGAACAGGGGAACACCGGGGAGCTGTTTTTT. Translation gives CASSPREQGNTGELFF.

The V and J genes are TRBV28 and TRBJ2-1, with 16 nucleotides matching TRBD2. Germline V gene data show CDR1 as MDHEN and CDR2 as SYDVKM. V lost 2 bases to trimming and J lost 8 bases; unmatched junction nucleotides: 6. This CDR3 comprises 17 residues. Written as DNA, the CDR3 is TGTGCCAGCAGTTTAGGGGGACTAGCGGGAGGGCGGTATGAGCAGTTCTTC. This sequence encodes CASSLGGLAGGRYEQFF.

This chain links TRBV27 with TRBJ2-1, with TRBD2 matching over 8 bases. The CDR3 length is 21 residues. Germline CDR1 reads MNHEY; CDR2 reads SMNVEV (reference sequence). V trimming: 6 bases; J trimming: 4 bases; junction bases outside the gene matches: 26. The CDR3 is CASSLKGPGLAGGSFYNEQFF. DNA for the CDR3: TGTGCCAGCAGCCTTAAGGGCCCAGGCCTAGCGGGTGGGTCTTTTTACAATGAGCAGTTCTTC.

This clone appeared a few times. The chain combines TRBV27 with TRBJ2-7, with a tentative D call TRBD1 (5 bases). This CDR3 contains 15 residues. Looked up from germline, CDR1 is MNHEY and CDR2 is SMNVEV (reference sequence). V was clipped by 5 bases and J by 2 bases, with 16 bases between them. The CDR3 sequence: CASSKRQKTPYEQYF. CDR3 in DNA: TGTGCCAGCAGTAAAAGACAGAAAACCCCCTACGAGCAGTACTTC.

V gene TRBV2 combines with J gene TRBJ1-2; 9 positions agree with TRBD1. The CDR3 length is 14 residues. Germline trimming cut 4 bases from V and 3 bases from J; bases unmatched to any gene: 3. The V gene's germline CDR1 is SNHLY and CDR2 FYNNEI. In DNA form, the CDR3 reads TGTGCCAGCAGTGCACAGGGGGCTGACTATGGCTACACCTTC. Protein sequence: CASSAQGADYGYTF.

The gene calls are TRBV10-3 and TRBJ2-1, with 9 bases identical to TRBD1. Per the germline V gene, CDR1 is ENHRY and CDR2 is SYGVKD. V gave up 8 bases and J gave up 9 bases; unmatched junction bases: 8. The CDR3 is 13 amino acids. This CDR3 is CAIAQGARVEQFF. The CDR3 DNA follows: TGTGCCATCGCACAGGGGGCGCGTGTTGAGCAGTTCTTC.

The V and J genes are TRBV7-3 and TRBJ2-1, with D maybe TRBD2 (6 bases). Deletions cut 0 bases from V and 3 bases from J, with 6 bases between. This CDR3 spans 14 amino acids. Germline loops: CDR1 SGHTA, CDR2 FQGTGA. CDR3 protein: CASSLTGGYNEQFF. CDR3 in DNA: TGTGCCAGCAGCTTAACGGGGGGCTACAATGAGCAGTTCTTC.

This chain joins TRBV10-3 and TRBJ1-2, with a possible D match to TRBD1 (6 bases). Trimming took off 4 bases at V and 4 bases at J, with 10 bases between the two ends. The CDR3 has 13 amino acids. Germline-derived CDR1 and CDR2 are ENHRY and SYGVKD. CDR3 amino acids: CAISGDTFYGYTF. CDR3 sequence (DNA): TGTGCCATCAGTGGGGACACTTTCTATGGCTACACCTTC.

The rearrangement links TRBV9 to TRBJ1-4; D remains unclear. Germline lookup yields CDR1 SGDLS and CDR2 YYNGEE. CDR3 size: 15 residues. Trimming cost V 0 bases and J 3 bases, with 9 bases left between them. CDR3 DNA sequence: TGTGCCAGCAGCGTAGATAGGCGGCCTAATGAAAAACTGTTTTTT. Translating it yields CASSVDRRPNEKLFF.

The chain recombines TRBV5-1 with TRBJ2-2; a possible D gene is TRBD1 (6 bases). The CDR3 spans 16 residues. V lost 0 bases and J 2 bases, leaving 11 bases between the germline ends. The germline V gene has CDR1 SGHRS and CDR2 YFSETQ. CDR3: CASSLERTVNTGELFF. The DNA for the CDR3 is TGCGCCAGCAGCTTGGAACGGACAGTTAACACCGGGGAGCTGTTTTTT. The full variable domain, completed using reference TRBV5-1 and TRBJ2-2, is KAGVTQTPRYLIKTRGQQVTLSCSPISGHRSVSWYQQTPGQGLQFLFEYFSETQRNKGNFPGRFSGRQFSNSRSEMNVSTLELGDSALYLCASSLERTVNTGELFFGEGSRLTVL.

This clone was counted between two and nine times. The V call is TRBV7-3, the J call TRBJ2-3, with 10 bases aligning to TRBD2. Germline loops: CDR1 SGHTA, CDR2 FQGTGA. The CDR3 is 16 amino acids. V was pared by 5 bases and J by 5 bases, with 10 bases of the junction left unmatched. CDR3 loop: CASSPGLAGARDTQYF. The CDR3, as DNA: TGTGCCAGCAGCCCCGGGCTAGCGGGAGCGAGAGATACGCAGTATTTT.

The chain combines TRBV27 with TRBJ2-7; TRBD2 matches at 10 bases. The CDR3 loop spans 17 amino acids. V trimming: 5 bases; J trimming: 3 bases; junction bases outside the gene matches: 13. CDR1 and CDR2 (germline): MNHEY, SMNVEV (reference sequence). CDR3 sequence (DNA): TGTGCCAGCAGTCCCCAATTGACTAGCGGGCGACTCTACGAGCAGTACTTC. Translated, it gives CASSPQLTSGRLYEQYF.

This clone occurred a few times. This sequence joins TRBV6-1 and TRBJ2-7, with D perhaps matching TRBD2 (6 bases). The CDR3 consists of 14 residues. V gave up 1 base and J gave up 1 base, with 8 bases separating them. In germline, CDR1 is MNHNS, CDR2 SASEGT. The CDR3: CASSEVAGSYEQYF. The CDR3 coding sequence is TGTGCCAGCAGTGAAGTGGCGGGATCCTACGAGCAGTACTTC.

The chain uses TRBV6-5 and TRBJ1-5, with D possibly matching TRBD1 (6 bases). The CDR3 has 14 amino acids. With 6 bases removed from V and 6 bases from J, the gap between germline ends came to 15 bases. Germline CDR1 MNHEY, CDR2 SVGAGI. Here the CDR3 DNA reads TGTGCCAGCAGCGGAAACAGGGTTGCTCAGCCCCAGCATTTT. Its translation: CASSGNRVAQPQHF.

This clone has a handful of counts. J is TRBJ2-1 and V is TRBV19, with TRBD2 matching 11 bases. J gave up 3 bases and V 7 bases, and 5 bases lay outside the gene matches. From germline, CDR1 is LNHDA and CDR2 SQIVND (reference sequence). The length of the CDR3 is 15 residues. Here the CDR3 reads CASTTSGRLYNEQFF. Written as DNA, the CDR3 is TGTGCCAGTACCACTAGCGGGAGACTCTACAATGAGCAGTTCTTC.